The 21 T cell receptor beta chains below all came from one sample that was sequenced in a study of blood T cell repertoires in COVID-19. Profiling relied on immunoSEQ multiplex PCR, and the TCRdb table lists in-frame clones only, not all of them. The sample contains 95,000 to 110,000 clones, 82% of which appear only once. Sequencing used peripheral blood. These receptors all come from a man between 60 and 70 years old with acute or convalescent COVID-19.

The gene calls are TRBV19 and TRBJ2-5; no clear D. V gave up 1 base and J gave up 4 bases, with 4 bases separating them. The CDR3 covers 12 residues. CDR1 and CDR2 from the germline V gene are LNHDA and SQIVND (reference sequence). The CDR3 DNA reads as TGTGCCAGTAGTATAGCGGGAGAGACCCAGTACTTC. Protein sequence: CASSIAGETQYF.

This rearrangement joins TRBV28 to TRBJ1-2; the match to TRBD1 covers 8 bases. The CDR3 contains 14 residues. J gave up 8 bases and V 6 bases, and 11 bases lay outside the gene matches. Looked up from germline, CDR1 is MDHEN and CDR2 is SYDVKM. CDR3 coding DNA: TGTGCCAGCAGCACAGGGGGGATCGTATCCGGCTACACCTTC. It specifies CASSTGGIVSGYTF.

The rearrangement uses TRBV19 and TRBJ1-5; no definite D call. Trimming removed 3 bases at V and 3 bases at J, with 6 bases between. The CDR3 runs 13 residues. CDR1 is LNHDA, CDR2 SQIVND, per germline (reference sequence). In nucleotides, the CDR3 is TGTGCCAGTAGTATCCCCAACAATCAGCCCCAGCATTTT. Its translation is CASSIPNNQPQHF.

The chain combines TRBV27 with TRBJ2-3; D may be TRBD2 (6 bases). Looked up from germline, CDR1 is MNHEY and CDR2 is SMNVEV (reference sequence). V was cut by 6 bases and J by 2 bases, with 18 bases left in between. This CDR3 has 16 residues. The CDR3 DNA sequence: TGTGCCAGCAGAACTTGGAGGGATCGGGACACAGATACGCAGTATTTT. Amino acid sequence: CASRTWRDRDTDTQYF.

This clone was observed a handful of times. The J gene is TRBJ1-1, the V gene TRBV2; D call uncertain. Germline V lookup: CDR1 SNHLY, CDR2 FYNNEI. The CDR3 runs 13 residues. Trimming left V 4 bases short and J 3 bases short, with 9 bases between. The CDR3 DNA reads TGTGCCAGCAGTGCGGAGAGGGACACTGAAGCTTTCTTT. Protein sequence: CASSAERDTEAFF.

The chain carries TRBV25-1 and TRBJ1-4, with TRBD1 matching 7 bases. The CDR3 contains 14 residues. The ends lost 4 bases at V and 6 bases at J; junction bases unmatched: 5. Germline loops: CDR1 MGHDK, CDR2 SYGVNS. This chain's CDR3 is CASSATGADEKLFF. CDR3 sequence (DNA): TGTGCCAGCAGTGCTACAGGGGCGGATGAAAAACTGTTTTTT.

This clone was detected only a few times. Other DNA sequences in the same sample also yield this CDR3. The rearrangement joins TRBV5-6 to TRBJ2-1, with a possible D match to TRBD1 (5 bases). CDR1 is SGHDT and CDR2 is YYEEEE in the germline V gene. Trimming removed 0 bases at V and 0 bases at J, with 7 bases between. The length of the CDR3 is 15 residues. Here the CDR3 DNA reads TGTGCCAGCAGCTTGGGACAGAGCTCCTACAATGAGCAGTTCTTC. Translation gives CASSLGQSSYNEQFF.

The V call is TRBV6-5, the J call TRBJ1-5; 7 bases are shared with TRBD1. The J segment lost 2 bases and the V segment lost 10 bases, leaving 11 bases of the junction unmatched. Germline V gene sequence: CDR1 MNHEY, CDR2 SVGAGI. This CDR3 region has 15 residues. CDR3 nucleotide sequence: TGTGCCACCGCAAGGGGGCGCGAGGGCAATCAGCCCCAGCATTTT. Its protein is CATARGREGNQPQHF.

The V and J genes are TRBV27 and TRBJ1-5; 7 nucleotides line up with TRBD1. The CDR3 totals 13 residues. Germline values: CDR1 MNHEY, CDR2 SMNVEV (reference sequence). V was clipped by 6 bases and J by 7 bases; unmatched bases: 6. The CDR3 nucleotides read TGTGCCAGCAGGGTTACAGGGGAGCAGCCCCAGCATTTT. Translated: CASRVTGEQPQHF.

This clone has just a few counts. This CDR3 is CASSYSHGQGWYGYTF. In nucleotides, the CDR3 is TGTGCCAGCAGTTACTCGCACGGACAGGGATGGTATGGCTACACCTTC. V gene TRBV6-5 combines with J gene TRBJ1-2, with 8 bases fitting TRBD1. Trimming at V came to 0 bases and at J to 5 bases, leaving 8 bases not matched to a gene. There are 16 residues in the CDR3. Germline V CDR1 and CDR2: MNHEY, SVGAGI.

The chain combines TRBV21-1 with TRBJ1-1. TRBV21-1 is tagged as a pseudogene. This CDR3 has 16 amino acids. The CDR3, as DNA: TGTGCCAGCAGCAAGCAGGGGCGGGGGAAGAACACTGAAGCTTTCTTT. This translates into CASSKQGRGKNTEAFF.

As concerns this clone: Other DNA sequences within the sample encode an identical CDR3. The chain employs TRBV7-8 and TRBJ1-5; weak D call: TRBD1 (5 bases). The CDR3 extends over 15 amino acids. Deletions cut 5 bases from V and 0 bases from J, with 11 bases between. Germline assignment: CDR1 SGHVS and CDR2 FQNEAQ. In nucleotides, the CDR3 is TGTGCCAGCAGCACAGACAGCTATAGCAATCAGCCCCAGCATTTT. Its translation: CASSTDSYSNQPQHF.

The chain joins TRBV25-1 to TRBJ2-7; 9 bases are shared with TRBD1. CDR3 length: 15 residues. Germline CDR1 reads MGHDK; CDR2 reads SYGVNS. V was pared by 5 bases and J by 2 bases, with 7 bases of the junction left unmatched. The CDR3 nucleotides are TGTGCCAGCAGTCCGGACAGGGGCTCCCCCTACGAGCAGTACTTC. It specifies CASSPDRGSPYEQYF.

The chain recombines TRBV4-2 with TRBJ1-2; D not resolved. CDR3 length: 15 residues. The V gene's germline CDR1 is LGHNA and CDR2 YNFKEQ. Trimming removed 5 bases at V and 0 bases at J, with 13 bases between. As DNA, the CDR3 is TGTGCCAGCAGCACGGTCCCACCATCTAACTATGGCTACACCTTC. Encoded protein: CASSTVPPSNYGYTF.

The chain carries TRBV5-1 and TRBJ2-3, with D perhaps matching TRBD2 (5 bases). The CDR3 is made up of 16 amino acids. Germline lookup yields CDR1 SGHRS and CDR2 YFSETQ. V shed 6 bases and J shed 2 bases, with 19 bases lying between them. In nucleotides, the CDR3 is TGCGCCAGCATCCCAACGACCAGCGGTAACACAGATACGCAGTATTTT. Amino acid sequence: CASIPTTSGNTDTQYF.

The CDR3 loop reads CASSYRSYTQETQYF. DNA for the CDR3: TGTGCCAGCAGTTACCGTAGCTACACCCAAGAGACCCAGTACTTC. The chain has TRBV6-5 and TRBJ2-5; D is undetermined. V lost 2 bases to trimming and J lost 1 base, with 11 bases between them. The CDR3 sequence is 15 residues long. Germline CDR1 MNHEY, CDR2 SVGAGI.

The chain combines TRBV10-1 with TRBJ1-6; D gene unclear. V gave up 0 bases and J gave up 10 bases, with 7 bases separating them. Germline V gene data show CDR1 as WNHNN and CDR2 as SYGVQD (reference sequence). The CDR3 is 13 residues long. CDR3 nucleotide sequence: TGCGCCAGCAGTGAGTCTTCAGAATCACCCCTCCACTTT. Translation: CASSESSESPLHF.

This clone was seen a handful of times. The chain combines TRBV7-9 with TRBJ2-7, with 7 bases identical to TRBD2. The V and J ends lost 4 bases and 4 bases, in that order; junction bases with no gene match: 16. From germline, CDR1 is SEHNR and CDR2 FQNEAQ (reference sequence). This CDR3 comprises 17 residues. This chain's CDR3 is CASSSWGRGRGSYEQYF. As DNA, the CDR3 is TGTGCCAGCAGCTCCTGGGGGAGGGGACGCGGCTCGTACGAGCAGTACTTC.

This chain links TRBV18 with TRBJ1-1; D ambiguous. Germline assignment: CDR1 KGHSH and CDR2 LQKENI. Trimming pared 5 bases from V and 1 base from J, leaving 8 bases between. This CDR3 has 13 residues. DNA for the CDR3: TGTGCCAGCTCAACGGGGAGGAACACTGAAGCTTTCTTT. Its translation is CASSTGRNTEAFF.

J is TRBJ1-3 and V is TRBV7-2; 7 bases fit TRBD1. After removal of 4 bases from V and 4 bases from J, the junction contained 4 bases not matched to a gene. This CDR3 is built from 14 residues. Germline V gives CDR1 SGHTA, CDR2 FQGNSA. CDR3 loop: CASSSRQGGNTIYF. CDR3 in DNA: TGTGCCAGCAGCTCGAGACAGGGAGGAAACACCATATATTTT.

J is TRBJ1-6 and V is TRBV6-5; D unresolved. The V gene lost 3 bases and the J gene lost 7 bases, with 13 bases spanning the gap. CDR1 and CDR2 (germline): MNHEY, SVGAGI. The CDR3 is 15 residues long. CDR3 sequence reads: CASSYAAQKNSPLHF. CDR3 in DNA: TGTGCCAGCAGTTATGCGGCCCAGAAAAATTCACCCCTCCACTTT.